These 7 T cell receptor beta chains were sequenced from one sample in a study of OX40 agonist ivuxolimab in advanced cancers. Assay used: immunoSEQ multiplex PCR; TCRdb lists only in-frame clones, some missing. The sample includes 75,000 or so clones, 84% of them seen just once. The sequencing used CD4+ or CD8+ T cells sorted from blood, collected in a trial of the OX40 agonist ivuxolimab. These receptors were taken from an adult with an advanced solid tumor such as melanoma, head and neck, liver or kidney cancer.

The chain recombines TRBV19 with TRBJ2-3, with D tentatively TRBD2 (5 bases). The germline V and J ends were trimmed by 2 bases and 2 bases, with 14 bases remaining between them. The CDR3 totals 16 residues. Germline V gene sequence: CDR1 LNHDA, CDR2 SQIVND (reference sequence). The CDR3 protein is CASSITWADYTDTQYF. The CDR3 DNA follows: TGTGCCAGTAGTATAACGTGGGCCGACTACACAGATACGCAGTATTTT.

The chain employs TRBV30 and TRBJ1-2; a weak D match, TRBD1 (6 bases). The CDR3 extends over 15 amino acids. V lost 5 bases, J lost 4 bases, and 20 bases lay in between. Germline lookup yields CDR1 GTSNPN and CDR2 SVGIG (reference sequence). The CDR3 spells CAWDGAKGGAYGYTF. The CDR3, as DNA: TGTGCCTGGGACGGTGCCAAGGGGGGGGCCTATGGCTACACCTTC.

The rearrangement joins TRBV5-5 to TRBJ2-1; no reliable D call. CDR3 size: 13 residues. V lost 2 bases and J 12 bases, leaving 15 bases between the germline ends. Per the germline V gene, CDR1 is SGHKS and CDR2 is YYEKEE (reference sequence). CDR3 amino acids: CASSFDQTQGQFF. The CDR3 bases are TGTGCCAGCAGCTTTGACCAAACGCAAGGGCAGTTCTTC.

The J gene is TRBJ2-3, the V gene TRBV19; 8 nucleotides line up with TRBD1. CDR3 length: 14 residues. The J segment lost 2 bases and the V segment lost 7 bases, leaving 5 bases of the junction unmatched. The germline V gene has CDR1 LNHDA and CDR2 SQIVND (reference sequence). Here the CDR3 DNA reads TGTGCCAGTAAGGACAGGGTGGACACAGATACGCAGTATTTT. This encodes CASKDRVDTDTQYF.

This rearrangement joins TRBV9 to TRBJ1-1; D unclear. Germline CDR1 SGDLS, CDR2 YYNGEE. V was shortened by 0 bases and J by 11 bases, with 17 bases between the two germline ends. The CDR3 loop spans 14 amino acids. CDR3 coding DNA: TGTGCCAGCAGCGTAGCTAGCCGCGGACCGGCGGCTTTCTTT. This gives the protein CASSVASRGPAAFF.

The rearrangement uses TRBV30 and TRBJ2-5, with D perhaps assigned TRBD1 or TRBD2 (6 bases each). The J call may be mistaken, given a closer DNA end match to TRBJ2-7. The CDR3 sequence is 14 residues long. Germline assignment: CDR1 GTSNPN and CDR2 SVGIG (reference sequence). The CDR3 is CAWSKSGGGYEQYF. The CDR3 nucleotides read TGTGCCTGGAGCAAATCCGGGGGCGGCTACGAGCAGTACTTC.

V is TRBV19 and J is TRBJ2-1; a weak D match, TRBD2 (6 bases). V lost 7 bases and J 10 bases, leaving 17 bases between the germline ends. Germline CDR1 reads LNHDA; CDR2 reads SQIVND (reference sequence). The CDR3 is made up of 13 amino acids. The CDR3 nucleotides read TGTGCCAGTAAGACGGGAGAGGAGAAAGAGCAGTTCTTC. Its protein product is CASKTGEEKEQFF. Together with reference TRBV19 and TRBJ2-1, the CDR3 gives the full variable domain: DGGITQSPKYLFRKEGQNVTLSCEQNLNHDAMYWYRQDPGQGLRLIYYSQIVNDFQKGDIAEGYSVSREKKESFPLTVTSAQKNPTAFYLCASKTGEEKEQFFGPGTRLTVL.